Detailed here is one T cell receptor (beta chain). This sample is drawn from a study of blood T cell repertoires in COVID-19. Study details: The United States, Italy and Spain were the sources of the acute and convalescent COVID-19 samples. From T cells, B-cell-depleted T cells, or PBMCs came the material, which was cDNA or gDNA.

Profiling relied on immunoSEQ multiplex PCR, and the TCRdb table lists in-frame clones only, not all of them. The sample carries roughly 150,000 clones, about four fifths recorded once. Sequences were obtained from peripheral blood. The origin of this receptor is a man aged 55 to 69 with acute or convalescent COVID-19.

As DNA, the CDR3 is TGTGCCAGCAGCTCACGCTTGGACAGGGGAACCTATGGCTACACCTTC. Translating it yields CASSSRLDRGTYGYTF. V usage is TRBV7-9 and J usage is TRBJ1-2; the match to TRBD1 covers 9 bases. CDR1 and CDR2 (germline): SEHNR, FQNEAQ (reference sequence). V was pared by 4 bases and J by 4 bases, with 10 bases of the junction left unmatched. The CDR3 has 16 amino acids.